The 30 T cell receptor beta chains below all came from one sample that was sequenced in a study of brain metastases from non-small cell lung cancer. Clones were read by immunoSEQ multiplex PCR, and TCRdb kept only the in-frame ones, dropping some. The table includes 1,500 or so clones, 75% to 90% detected once. Sequencing was performed on tumor-adjacent normal tissue. The receptors here all came from a donor at least 40 years old with non-small cell lung cancer.

A remark on this clone: A much larger clone lies a single base off, so this may be a read error. This sample includes further DNA sequences coding for the same CDR3. The chain uses TRBV7-9 and TRBJ2-2, with D maybe TRBD2 (6 bases). Trimming took off 8 bases at V and 5 bases at J, with 15 bases between the two ends. The V gene's germline CDR1 is SEHNR and CDR2 FQNEAQ (reference sequence). The CDR3 loop spans 14 amino acids. As DNA, the CDR3 is TGTGCCAGCTTAGCGGATCCGGGTACCGGGGAGCTGTTTTTT. It codes for CASLADPGTGELFF.

The chain employs TRBV21-1 and TRBJ2-3; the table's D call, TRBD1, has no DNA check behind it. TRBV21-1 is given as a pseudogene. There are 16 residues in the CDR3. In nucleotides, the CDR3 is TGTGCCAGCAGCAACAATCCAGGGGTCCGGGGAGATACGCAGTATTTT. This gives the protein CASSNNPGVRGDTQYF.

V and J are TRBV7-9 and TRBJ1-2; 8 bases are a match to TRBD1. The CDR3 is 15 residues long. The V and J ends lost 5 bases and 3 bases, in that order; junction bases with no gene match: 8. Per the germline V gene, CDR1 is SEHNR and CDR2 is FQNEAQ (reference sequence). The CDR3 DNA is TGTGCCAGCAGCAGTTGGACAGGGACGGACTATGGCTACACCTTC. Translated: CASSSWTGTDYGYTF.

The J gene is TRBJ2-7, the V gene TRBV7-9; 8 bases are shared with TRBD1. The CDR3 spans 15 residues. Germline V gives CDR1 SEHNR, CDR2 FQNEAQ (reference sequence). V lost 2 bases, J lost 3 bases, and 6 bases stayed unmatched. CDR3 bases: TGTGCCAGCAGCTTACCGGGACAGGAGAGCTACGAGCAGTACTTC. The encoded protein is CASSLPGQESYEQYF.

This clone was observed a handful of times. This chain uses TRBV30 with TRBJ1-1, with 8 positions matching TRBD1. V trimming: 4 bases; J trimming: 5 bases; junction bases outside the gene matches: 6. Germline CDR1 and CDR2: GTSNPN and SVGIG (reference sequence). This CDR3 is 13 amino acids long. CDR3 sequence: CAWTGDRRTEAFF. DNA of the CDR3: TGTGCCTGGACCGGGGACAGGAGGACTGAAGCTTTCTTT.

The chain recombines TRBV5-1 with TRBJ2-3; the D is unclear. V was trimmed by 5 bases and J by 2 bases, leaving 9 bases between them. The germline gives CDR1 SGHRS, CDR2 YFSETQ. The CDR3 covers 13 residues. The CDR3 here is CASRGFDTDTQYF. Here the CDR3 DNA reads TGCGCCAGCAGGGGTTTTGACACAGATACGCAGTATTTT.

J is TRBJ2-7 and V is TRBV19; a possible D gene is TRBD1 (5 bases). Germline lookup yields CDR1 LNHDA and CDR2 SQIVND (reference sequence). V dropped 4 bases and J dropped 0 bases, with 10 bases sitting between them. The CDR3 covers 14 residues. The CDR3 region is CASSRQISSYEQYF. CDR3 coding DNA: TGTGCCAGTAGTAGACAGATTAGCTCCTACGAGCAGTACTTC.

In its sample, this clone was seen a few times. This rearrangement joins TRBV7-2 to TRBJ2-1; 7 bases are shared with TRBD1. The CDR3 has 17 amino acids. CDR1 and CDR2 from the germline V gene are SGHTA and FQGNSA. Losses at the gene ends were 3 bases for V and 2 bases for J; bases not matched to a gene: 10. CDR3 bases: TGTGCCAGCAGCTTTAGAGCCGGGACAGAGACCTACAATGAGCAGTTCTTC. Its translation: CASSFRAGTETYNEQFF.

The chain recombines TRBV5-1 with TRBJ2-2, with D unclear. Germline CDR1 SGHRS, CDR2 YFSETQ. Trimming cost V 0 bases and J 4 bases, with 10 bases left between them. The CDR3 totals 15 residues. The CDR3 is CASSLGLDPTGELFF. CDR3 nucleotide sequence: TGCGCCAGCAGCTTGGGGCTAGACCCCACCGGGGAGCTGTTTTTT.

This clone was counted a few times. The chain recombines TRBV19 with TRBJ1-1; 8 bases match TRBD1. This CDR3 spans 18 amino acids. The germline V gene has CDR1 LNHDA and CDR2 SQIVND (reference sequence). The V gene end was trimmed by 6 bases and the J gene end by 4 bases; junction bases not matched to a gene: 19. CDR3 DNA: TGTGCCAGTAGCCTCGGGGCTTGGGCAGGGGGCCGGTTCACTGAAGCTTTCTTT. It yields the protein CASSLGAWAGGRFTEAFF.

The genes are TRBV19 and TRBJ2-5; D not resolved. Germline lookup yields CDR1 LNHDA and CDR2 SQIVND (reference sequence). V dropped 8 bases and J dropped 1 base, with 5 bases sitting between them. The CDR3 runs 11 residues. The CDR3 region has the DNA TGTGCCAGTTCTATCCAAGAGACCCAGTACTTC. It codes for CASSIQETQYF.

The chain employs TRBV6-1 and TRBJ1-5; 10 bases line up with TRBD1. Per germline, CDR1 MNHNS and CDR2 SASEGT. Trimming took 5 bases from V and 6 from J; bases not matched to a gene: 7. The CDR3 runs 15 residues. The CDR3 DNA reads TGTGCCAGCAGTCCCCTCGGGACAGGGGTTCAGCCCCAGCATTTT. Translating it yields CASSPLGTGVQPQHF.

The rearrangement uses TRBV5-1 and TRBJ2-2; 8 bases align to TRBD1. The CDR3 runs to 15 residues. The germline V gene has CDR1 SGHRS and CDR2 YFSETQ. J gave up 6 bases and V 0 bases, and 4 bases lay outside the gene matches. DNA for the CDR3: TGCGCCAGCAGCTTGGTCAGGGGGCGCCCCGGGGAGCTGTTTTTT. Encoded protein: CASSLVRGRPGELFF.

The genes are TRBV7-2 and TRBJ2-1; D is ambiguous. The CDR3 loop spans 15 amino acids. Germline V gene sequence: CDR1 SGHTA, CDR2 FQGNSA. V was shortened by 1 base and J by 7 bases, with 14 bases between the two germline ends. The CDR3 sequence: CASSLEGTESNEQFF. The DNA for the CDR3 is TGTGCCAGCAGCTTAGAAGGAACAGAAAGTAATGAGCAGTTCTTC.

The chain couples TRBV19 to TRBJ1-5, with D perhaps matching TRBD1 (5 bases). This CDR3 has 15 residues. Germline-derived CDR1 and CDR2 are LNHDA and SQIVND (reference sequence). V was shortened by 10 bases and J by 5 bases, with 21 bases between the two germline ends. The CDR3 DNA reads as TGTGCCACCTCAAAGGAGGGGATAGAGTATCAGCCCCAGCATTTT. This encodes CATSKEGIEYQPQHF.

The J gene is TRBJ1-2, the V gene TRBV5-1, with a weak D call TRBD1 (5 bases). The germline CDR1 and CDR2 sequences are SGHRS and YFSETQ. The CDR3 is 11 residues long. V lost 3 bases and J lost 13, with 13 bases in between. CDR3 sequence: CASSSGFLSTF. For the CDR3, the DNA is TGCGCCAGCAGCTCAGGGTTTCTGTCCACCTTC. Looking up the rest from reference TRBV5-1 and TRBJ1-2 gives the full variable domain: KAGVTQTPRYLIKTRGQQVTLSCSPISGHRSVSWYQQTPGQGLQFLFEYFSETQRNKGNFPGRFSGRQFSNSRSEMNVSTLELGDSALYLCASSSGFLSTFGSGTRLTVV.

V and J are TRBV5-5 and TRBJ2-1, with a tentative D call TRBD2 (7 bases). With 4 bases removed from V and 7 bases from J, the gap between germline ends came to 21 bases. Germline CDR1 is SGHKS and CDR2 is YYEKEE (reference sequence). The CDR3 loop spans 16 amino acids. The CDR3 DNA reads as TGTGCCAGCAGCCTCCCGTCGGGGGGCGCGTTGAATGAGCAGTTCTTC. It translates to CASSLPSGGALNEQFF.

This clone qualifies as hyperexpanded. This sequence joins TRBV3-1 (or the pseudogene TRBV3-2) and TRBJ1-2, with TRBD1 as a possible D gene (5 bases). This CDR3 spans 16 amino acids. Trimming cost V 0 bases and J 3 bases, with 14 bases left between them. In germline, CDR1 is LGHDT, CDR2 YNNKEL (reference sequence). The CDR3 DNA follows: TGTGCCAGCAGCCAAGAAATGTGGGGGAACTACTATGGCTACACCTTC. This sequence encodes CASSQEMWGNYYGYTF.

The V call is TRBV3-1 (or the pseudogene TRBV3-2), the J call TRBJ2-5; tentatively, D is TRBD1 (5 bases). V dropped 0 bases and J dropped 1 base, with 9 bases sitting between them. This CDR3 comprises 15 residues. The V gene's germline CDR1 is LGHDT and CDR2 YNNKEL (reference sequence). The CDR3 protein is CASSQDRQFQETQYF. The CDR3 bases are TGTGCCAGCAGCCAAGATAGACAGTTCCAAGAGACCCAGTACTTC.

This chain connects TRBV5-6 to TRBJ1-2; TRBD1 might be the D (5 bases). The germline V and J ends were trimmed by 0 bases and 5 bases, with 8 bases remaining between them. Germline V gives CDR1 SGHDT, CDR2 YYEEEE. The CDR3 totals 13 residues. The CDR3 sequence is CASSLEGDYGYTF. As DNA, the CDR3 is TGTGCCAGCAGCTTGGAAGGGGATTATGGCTACACCTTC. Full variable domain (missing parts from reference TRBV5-6 and TRBJ1-2): DAGVTQSPTHLIKTRGQQVTLRCSPKSGHDTVSWYQQALGQGPQFIFQYYEEEERQRGNFPDRFSGHQFPNYSSELNVNALLLGDSALYLCASSLEGDYGYTFGSGTRLTVV.

The V gene is TRBV4-3, the J gene TRBJ2-3; tentatively, D is TRBD2 (5 bases). Germline V gene data show CDR1 as LGHNA and CDR2 as YSLEER. Trimming removed 1 base from V and 7 bases from J, with 9 bases in between. This CDR3 comprises 13 residues. The CDR3 DNA sequence: TGCGCCAGCAGCCAAGGCCTCGGGAATACGCAGTATTTT. Encoded protein: CASSQGLGNTQYF.

This clone is labeled as large (0.1 to 1%). The chain employs TRBV29-1 and TRBJ2-1; the D call may be TRBD1 or TRBD2 (5 bases each). The CDR3 loop spans 14 amino acids. Germline CDR1 SQVTM, CDR2 ANQGSEA. Deletions cut 6 bases from V and 6 bases from J, with 18 bases between. The CDR3 sequence: CSVSGTAAFNEQFF. CDR3 DNA: TGCAGCGTCTCCGGGACGGCGGCCTTCAATGAGCAGTTCTTC.

This CDR3 reads CASSYLFGGPYEQYF. The DNA of the CDR3 is TGTGCCAGCAGTTACCTCTTCGGGGGGCCCTACGAGCAGTACTTC. The chain couples TRBV28 to TRBJ2-7; D might be TRBD2 (7 bases). CDR1 and CDR2 from the germline V gene are MDHEN and SYDVKM. Trimming stripped 4 bases from V and 2 bases from J, with 15 bases between. CDR3 length: 15 residues.

V and J are TRBV11-1 and TRBJ2-5; D perhaps matches TRBD2 (6 bases). Trimming pared 7 bases from V and 5 bases from J, leaving 14 bases between. The CDR3 spans 13 residues. From germline, CDR1 is SGHAT and CDR2 FQDESV (reference sequence). This CDR3 reads CASTIPGGETQYF. Written as DNA, the CDR3 is TGTGCCAGCACAATACCCGGAGGGGAGACCCAGTACTTC.

The V gene is TRBV29-1, the J gene TRBJ2-1; 10 nucleotides agree with TRBD1. Germline assignment: CDR1 SQVTM and CDR2 ANQGSEA. Losses at the gene ends were 7 bases for V and 9 bases for J; bases not matched to a gene: 6. CDR3 length equals 12 residues. The CDR3 DNA follows: TGCAGCGGGGACAGGGGACAGGGTGAGCAGTTCTTC. Its protein is CSGDRGQGEQFF.

V is TRBV5-4 and J is TRBJ1-1; D gene uncertain. Trimming took off 3 bases at V and 2 bases at J, with 11 bases between the two ends. CDR1 is SGHNT, CDR2 YYREEE, per germline (reference sequence). The CDR3 spans 14 residues. Here the CDR3 DNA reads TGTGCCAGCAGCTGGGCTCGACCTAACACTGAAGCTTTCTTT. This codes for CASSWARPNTEAFF.

The V gene is TRBV16, the J gene TRBJ2-1, with D perhaps matching TRBD1 (5 bases). The CDR3 loop spans 13 amino acids. V was cut by 3 bases and J by 5 bases, with 8 bases left in between. Germline CDR1 is KGHSY and CDR2 is FQNENV. The DNA of the CDR3 is TGTGCCAGCAGCCAGCAGGGTAACAATGAGCAGTTCTTC. Translation: CASSQQGNNEQFF.

This chain joins TRBV12-3 or TRBV12-4 and TRBJ2-1; D uncertain. The V gene lost 5 bases and the J gene lost 5 bases, with 10 bases spanning the gap. The CDR3 consists of 13 residues. Written as DNA, the CDR3 is TGTGCCAGCAGTCTACATGGGGACAATGAGCAGTTCTTC. It codes for CASSLHGDNEQFF.

The rearrangement joins TRBV5-1 to TRBJ1-5; TRBD1 matches at 9 bases. J lost 7 bases, V lost 4 bases, and 6 bases had no gene match. Looked up from germline, CDR1 is SGHRS and CDR2 is YFSETQ. The CDR3 is 14 amino acids. The CDR3, as DNA: TGCGCCAGCAGCCCAGGGGACAGGGAACAGCCCCAGCATTTT. Its protein is CASSPGDREQPQHF. Looking up the rest from reference TRBV5-1 and TRBJ1-5 gives the full variable domain: KAGVTQTPRYLIKTRGQQVTLSCSPISGHRSVSWYQQTPGQGLQFLFEYFSETQRNKGNFPGRFSGRQFSNSRSEMNVSTLELGDSALYLCASSPGDREQPQHFGDGTRLSIL.

Comments on this clone: The junction departs from germline at one end; a sequencing error may be responsible. The rearrangement links TRBV9 to TRBJ2-7; D is unclear. The CDR3 consists of 15 residues. Germline lookup yields CDR1 SGDLS and CDR2 YYNGEE. The CDR3 DNA reads TGTGTCAGCAGCCCCGGACCCAATATCCCTTACGAGCAGTACTTC. Amino acid sequence: CVSSPGPNIPYEQYF. The full variable domain, its missing parts supplied by reference TRBV9 and TRBJ2-7, is DSGVTQTPKHLITATGQRVTLRCSPRSGDLSVYWYQQSLDQGLQFLIQYYNGEERAKGNILERFSAQQFPDLHSELNLSSLELGDSALYFCVSSPGPNIPYEQYFGPGTRLTVT.